Following are 7 T cell receptor beta chains from one sample sequenced in a study of blood T cell repertoires in COVID-19. Sequencing used immunoSEQ multiplex PCR; TCRdb keeps in-frame clones, though not all of them. The sample has roughly 40,000 clones, around 82% seen once; the top ten hold just under 45%. The sequenced sample consisted of peripheral blood. The receptors originated from a woman of 80 years or more with active or convalescent COVID-19.

CDR3 sequence reads: CASTFSGTDDEQFF. The CDR3 nucleotides read TGTGCCAGCACTTTCAGCGGGACGGACGATGAGCAGTTCTTC. The rearrangement links TRBV28 to TRBJ2-1, with 7 bases lining up with TRBD2. V lost 7 bases and J lost 8; bases outside the gene matches: 11. CDR3 length: 14 residues. Germline values: CDR1 MDHEN, CDR2 SYDVKM.

The V and J genes are TRBV4-1 and TRBJ1-5; TRBD1 is a possible D gene (5 bases). V lost 0 bases and J 5 bases, leaving 14 bases between the germline ends. Germline V lookup: CDR1 MGHRA, CDR2 YSYEKL. This CDR3 contains 16 residues. The CDR3 DNA reads TGCGCCAGCAGCCAAGATGAGGACATACCCGATCAGCCCCAGCATTTT. It codes for CASSQDEDIPDQPQHF.

The chain carries TRBV7-9 and TRBJ1-2; 9 bases match TRBD1. The V gene's germline CDR1 is SEHNR and CDR2 FQNEAQ (reference sequence). V trimming: 1 base; J trimming: 6 bases; junction bases outside the gene matches: 0. This CDR3 is built from 13 residues. DNA of the CDR3: TGTGCCAGCAGCTTAGGGACAGGGGATGGCTACACCTTC. The encoded protein is CASSLGTGDGYTF.

There are a few counts of this clone. The chain has TRBV18 and TRBJ2-1, with a weak D call TRBD2 (6 bases). Trimming left V 1 base short and J 4 bases short, with 8 bases between. The germline gives CDR1 KGHSH, CDR2 LQKENI. CDR3 length: 14 amino acids. Here the CDR3 DNA reads TGTGCCAGCTCACCACAGGGACTTTACAATGAGCAGTTCTTC. This gives the protein CASSPQGLYNEQFF.

The chain links TRBV4-1 to TRBJ1-2, with D possibly TRBD1 on 6 matching bases. Germline CDR1 MGHRA, CDR2 YSYEKL. V lost 0 bases and J 7 bases, leaving 18 bases between the germline ends. This CDR3 is built from 16 residues. CDR3 loop: CASSQDGGQIGVGYTF. The CDR3 nucleotides are TGCGCCAGCAGCCAAGATGGGGGCCAGATTGGGGTTGGCTACACCTTC.

This chain connects TRBV30 to TRBJ2-7, with D uncertain. This CDR3 has 11 amino acids. Germline V gene sequence: CDR1 GTSNPN, CDR2 SVGIG (reference sequence). Trimming removed 3 bases from V and 9 bases from J, with 12 bases in between. The CDR3 reads CAWSAGVGQYF. In DNA, the CDR3 is TGTGCCTGGAGCGCTGGAGTCGGGCAGTACTTC.

The chain combines TRBV9 with TRBJ2-1; 8 bases map to TRBD2. The J segment lost 5 bases and the V segment lost 0 bases, leaving 4 bases of the junction unmatched. The germline V gene has CDR1 SGDLS and CDR2 YYNGEE. There are 15 residues in the CDR3. This CDR3 is CASSVGGLVDNEQFF. The CDR3 DNA reads TGTGCCAGCAGCGTAGGGGGACTAGTCGACAATGAGCAGTTCTTC.